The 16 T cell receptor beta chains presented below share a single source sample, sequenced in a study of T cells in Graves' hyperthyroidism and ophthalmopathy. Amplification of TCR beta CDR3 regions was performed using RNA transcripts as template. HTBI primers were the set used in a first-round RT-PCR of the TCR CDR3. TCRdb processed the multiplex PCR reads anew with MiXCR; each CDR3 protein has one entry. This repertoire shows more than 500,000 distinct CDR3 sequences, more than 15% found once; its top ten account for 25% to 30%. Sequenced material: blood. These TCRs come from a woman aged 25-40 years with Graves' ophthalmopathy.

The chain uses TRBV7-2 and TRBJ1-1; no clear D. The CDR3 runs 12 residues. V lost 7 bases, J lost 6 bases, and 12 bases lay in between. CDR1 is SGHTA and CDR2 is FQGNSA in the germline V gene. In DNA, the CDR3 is TGTGCCAGCACCCGGGATTTCGCTGAAGCTTTCTTT. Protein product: CASTRDFAEAFF.

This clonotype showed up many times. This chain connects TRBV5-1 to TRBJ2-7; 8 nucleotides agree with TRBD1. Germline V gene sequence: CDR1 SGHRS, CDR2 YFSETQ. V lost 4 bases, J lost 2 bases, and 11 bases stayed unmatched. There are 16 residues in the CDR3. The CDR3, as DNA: TGCGCCAGCAGCGGAATCCTCCGGGACAGGACCTACGAGCAGTACTTC. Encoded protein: CASSGILRDRTYEQYF.

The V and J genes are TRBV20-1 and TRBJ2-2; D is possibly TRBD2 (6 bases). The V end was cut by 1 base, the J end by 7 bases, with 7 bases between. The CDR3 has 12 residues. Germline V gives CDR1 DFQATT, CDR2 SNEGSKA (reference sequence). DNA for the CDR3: TGCAGTGCTAGAGGACTAGGCGGGGAGCTGTTTTTT. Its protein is CSARGLGGELFF.

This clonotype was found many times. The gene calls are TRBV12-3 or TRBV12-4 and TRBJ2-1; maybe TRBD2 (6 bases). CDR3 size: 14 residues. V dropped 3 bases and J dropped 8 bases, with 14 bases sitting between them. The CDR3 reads CASSLGGPGDEQFF. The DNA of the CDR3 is TGTGCCAGCAGTTTGGGGGGTCCGGGTGATGAGCAGTTCTTC.

The CDR3 region has the DNA TGTGCCAGCAGTTACGGGACGCGCGATGGCTACACCTTC. Protein product: CASSYGTRDGYTF. The J gene is TRBJ1-2, the V gene TRBV6-5, with a tentative D call TRBD1 (5 bases). Germline V lookup: CDR1 MNHEY, CDR2 SVGAGI. The V and J ends lost 2 bases and 6 bases respectively, with 10 bases between them. CDR3 length: 13 residues.

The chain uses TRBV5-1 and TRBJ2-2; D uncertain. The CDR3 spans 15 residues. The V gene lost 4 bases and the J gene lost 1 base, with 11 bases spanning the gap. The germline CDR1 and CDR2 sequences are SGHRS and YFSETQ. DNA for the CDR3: TGCGCCAGCAGCCCAGAAACAATGAACACCGGGGAGCTGTTTTTT. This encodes CASSPETMNTGELFF.

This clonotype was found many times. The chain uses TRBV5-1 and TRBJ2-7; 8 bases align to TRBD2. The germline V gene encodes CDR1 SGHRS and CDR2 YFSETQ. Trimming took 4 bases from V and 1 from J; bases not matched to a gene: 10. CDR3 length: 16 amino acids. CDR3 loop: CASSRRGVAESYEQYF. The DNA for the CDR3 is TGCGCCAGCAGCCGGCGGGGGGTAGCGGAATCCTACGAGCAGTACTTC.

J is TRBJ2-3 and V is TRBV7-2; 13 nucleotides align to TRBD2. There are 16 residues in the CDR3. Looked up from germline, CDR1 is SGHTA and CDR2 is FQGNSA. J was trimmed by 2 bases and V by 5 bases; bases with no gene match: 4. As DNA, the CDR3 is TGTGCCAGCAGCCAACTAGCGGGAGGGGTCACAGATACGCAGTATTTT. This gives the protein CASSQLAGGVTDTQYF. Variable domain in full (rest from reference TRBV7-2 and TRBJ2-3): GAGVSQSPSNKVTEKGKDVELRCDPISGHTALYWYRQSLGQGLEFLIYFQGNSAPDKSGLPSDRFSAERTGGSVSTLTIQRTQQEDSAVYLCASSQLAGGVTDTQYFGPGTRLTVL.

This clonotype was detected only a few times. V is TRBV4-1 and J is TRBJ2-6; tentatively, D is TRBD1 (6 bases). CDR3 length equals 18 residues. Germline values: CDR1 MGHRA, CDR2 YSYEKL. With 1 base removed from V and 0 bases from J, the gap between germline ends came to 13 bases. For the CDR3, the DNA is TGCGCCAGCAGCCAAGGGGCACAGGGTATCTCTGGGGCCAACGTCCTGACTTTC. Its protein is CASSQGAQGISGANVLTF.

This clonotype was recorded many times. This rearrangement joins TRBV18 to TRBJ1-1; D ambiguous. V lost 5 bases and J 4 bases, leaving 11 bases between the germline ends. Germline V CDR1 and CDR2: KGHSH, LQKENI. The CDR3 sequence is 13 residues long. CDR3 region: CASSLGFGTEAFF. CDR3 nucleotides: TGTGCCAGCTCATTAGGCTTTGGCACTGAAGCTTTCTTT.

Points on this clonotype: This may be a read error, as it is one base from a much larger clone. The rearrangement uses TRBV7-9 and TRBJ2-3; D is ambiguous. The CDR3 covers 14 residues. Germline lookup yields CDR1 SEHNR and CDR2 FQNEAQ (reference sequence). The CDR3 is CAGSPLSSMDTQYF. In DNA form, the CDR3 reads TGTGCCGGCAGCCCTCTCTCAAGTATGGATACGCAGTATTTT.

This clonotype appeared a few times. As DNA, the CDR3 is TGTGCCACCAGCAGACGTGGGGAGGCGAGCTCCTACAATGAGCAGTTCTTC. It yields the protein CATSRRGEASSYNEQFF. This chain joins TRBV15 and TRBJ2-1; D perhaps matches TRBD2 (6 bases). The ends were cut back, 2 bases at V and 0 bases at J, with 14 bases in the middle. The CDR3 is made up of 17 amino acids. The germline CDR1 and CDR2 sequences are LNHNV and YYDKDF (reference sequence).

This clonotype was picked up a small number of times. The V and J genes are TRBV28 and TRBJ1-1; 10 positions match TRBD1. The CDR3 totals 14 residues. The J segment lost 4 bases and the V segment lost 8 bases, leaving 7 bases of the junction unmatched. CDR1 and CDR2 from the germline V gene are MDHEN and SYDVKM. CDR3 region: CASCLGTGVTEAFF. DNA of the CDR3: TGTGCCAGCTGTCTTGGGACAGGGGTCACTGAAGCTTTCTTT.

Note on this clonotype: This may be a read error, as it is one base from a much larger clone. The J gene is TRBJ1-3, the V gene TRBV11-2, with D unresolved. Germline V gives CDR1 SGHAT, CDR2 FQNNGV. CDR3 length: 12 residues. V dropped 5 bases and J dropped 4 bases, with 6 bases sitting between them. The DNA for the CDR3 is TGTGCCAGCAGCCAAGAGGGAAACACCATATATTTT. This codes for CASSQEGNTIYF.

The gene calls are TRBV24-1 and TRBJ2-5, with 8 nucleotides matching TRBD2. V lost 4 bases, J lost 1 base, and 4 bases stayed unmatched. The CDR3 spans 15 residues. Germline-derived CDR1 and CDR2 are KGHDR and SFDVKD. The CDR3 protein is CATSEFRGGQETQYF. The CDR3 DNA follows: TGTGCCACCAGTGAATTTCGGGGGGGCCAAGAGACCCAGTACTTC.

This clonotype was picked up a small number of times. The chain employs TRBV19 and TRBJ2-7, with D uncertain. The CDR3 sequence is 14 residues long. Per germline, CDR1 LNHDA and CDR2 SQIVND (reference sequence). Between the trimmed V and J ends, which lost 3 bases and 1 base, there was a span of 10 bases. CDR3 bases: TGTGCCAGTAGTATCTATCCGGGTTCCTACGAGCAGTACTTC. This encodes CASSIYPGSYEQYF.